A selection of T cell receptor beta chains follows, all from one sample in a study of B cell selection in AIRE deficiency. The method was immunoSEQ multiplex PCR; TCRdb's version includes in-frame clones alone and lacks a portion of them. The table lists 20,000 to 25,000 clones, 85% to 95% of them singletons. The specimen was Tregs sorted from PBMCs. These receptors were taken from a human donor with AIRE deficiency. The CDR3 runs from the conserved cysteine through the conserved F or W. The order of the fields is V gene, J gene, clone size, D gene, CDR3 DNA, CDR3 protein. D genes are given only for firm matches. Clone size is not always given. Where it is, it says once, few, many or a class for expanded clones.

V: TRBV15
J: TRBJ2-1
size: .
D: .
DNA: TGTGCCACCAGCAGAGATGTAGGTGAGCAGTTCTTC
CDR3: CATSRDVGEQFF

V: TRBV18
J: TRBJ1-2
size: .
D: .
DNA: TGTGCCAGCTCACCAGGGGGGACTAACTATGGCTACACCTTC
CDR3: CASSPGGTNYGYTF

V: TRBV19
J: TRBJ2-5
size: .
D: TRBD2
DNA: TGTGCCAGTAGTATAGGCGGGAGAGAGACCCAGTACTTC
CDR3: CASSIGGRETQYF

V: TRBV28
J: TRBJ1-2
size: .
D: TRBD1
DNA: TGTGCCAGCAATTCCGGGGGGCAGGGGGCTAACTATGGCTACACCTTC
CDR3: CASNSGGQGANYGYTF

V: TRBV25-1
J: TRBJ1-4
size: .
D: TRBD1
DNA: TGTGCCAGCAGGGGACAGGGGAGGGGTGAAAAACTGTTTTTT
CDR3: CASRGQGRGEKLFF

V: TRBV18
J: TRBJ1-1
size: .
D: .
DNA: TGTGCCAGCTCTCCCGGGACACCTTTAGTGAACACTGAAGCTTTCTTT
CDR3: CASSPGTPLVNTEAFF

V: TRBV28
J: TRBJ1-1
size: .
D: .
DNA: TGTGCCAGCAGGTCAGGGACCAGGGCTGAAGCTTTCTTT
CDR3: CASRSGTRAEAFF

V: TRBV11-3
J: TRBJ2-7
size: .
D: TRBD2
DNA: TGTGCCAGCAGCTTCTCCGGGACTAGCGGGAGTGATCACGAGCAGTACTTC
CDR3: CASSFSGTSGSDHEQYF

V: TRBV18
J: TRBJ1-4
size: .
D: TRBD1
DNA: TGTGCCAGCTCACAAATCCGACAGGGCCCCTATGAAAAACTGTTTTTT
CDR3: CASSQIRQGPYEKLFF

V: TRBV5-4
J: TRBJ1-1
size: .
D: TRBD1
DNA: TGTGCCAGCAGCTGGAGCCCGCAGGGGGTTTTTGGATTCACTGAAGCTTTCTTT
CDR3: CASSWSPQGVFGFTEAFF

V: TRBV7-8
J: TRBJ2-7
size: .
D: TRBD2
DNA: TGTGCCAGCAGCCCCCGGGGGGGGACCTACGAGCAGTACTTC
CDR3: CASSPRGGTYEQYF

V: TRBV18
J: TRBJ1-3
size: .
D: .
DNA: TGTGCCAGCTCACCACCCCTGCCTCACTCTGGAAACACCATATATTTT
CDR3: CASSPPLPHSGNTIYF

V: TRBV19
J: TRBJ2-7
size: .
D: TRBD2
DNA: TGTGCCAGTAGCGGCGGGAGGGCCTACGAGCAGTACTTC
CDR3: CASSGGRAYEQYF

V: TRBV7-2
J: TRBJ1-2
size: .
D: .
DNA: TGTGCCAGCAGCTTATCACAGGGCGGCGGCTACACCTTC
CDR3: CASSLSQGGGYTF

V: TRBV7-8
J: TRBJ1-1
size: .
D: .
DNA: TGTGCCAGCAGCATACTCGAAACGGGCACTGAAGCTTTCTTT
CDR3: CASSILETGTEAFF

V: TRBV28
J: TRBJ1-5
size: .
D: .
DNA: TGTGCCAGCAGTCTCCGGAGGGGGTTGGATCAGCCCCAGCATTTT
CDR3: CASSLRRGLDQPQHF

V: TRBV6-1
J: TRBJ2-4
size: .
D: TRBD2
DNA: TGTGCCAGCAGCTACGATGGACTAGCGGGAAGCCCTCAGTACTTC
CDR3: CASSYDGLAGSPQYF

V: TRBV6-1
J: TRBJ2-7
size: .
D: .
DNA: TGTGCCAGCAGTGATTGGCAGGTGGGTGACTCCTACGAGCAGTACTTC
CDR3: CASSDWQVGDSYEQYF

V: TRBV5-1
J: TRBJ2-5
size: .
D: TRBD1
DNA: TGCGCCAGCAGCTTGGAGTACAGGGGCGAGACCCAGTACTTC
CDR3: CASSLEYRGETQYF

V: TRBV5-1
J: TRBJ2-2
size: .
D: .
DNA: TGCGCCAGCAGCTTATTGCCCGGGGAGCTGTTTTTT
CDR3: CASSLLPGELFF

V: TRBV7-2
J: TRBJ2-3
size: .
D: .
DNA: TGTGCCAGCAGCTTAAGTCGCAGTGATACGCAGTATTTT
CDR3: CASSLSRSDTQYF

V: TRBV7-9
J: TRBJ1-5
size: medium-sized
D: .
DNA: TGTGCCAGCAGCCTCGGAATTAGTCAGCCCCAGCATTTT
CDR3: CASSLGISQPQHF

V: TRBV28
J: TRBJ1-1
size: once
D: .
DNA: TGTGCCAGCAGCCCCCCGGGACACTACACTGAAGCTTTCTTT
CDR3: CASSPPGHYTEAFF

V: TRBV19
J: TRBJ2-1
size: .
D: TRBD2
DNA: TGTGCCAGTAGTCCCCCGGGACTACTTATTTATGAGCAGTTCTTC
CDR3: CASSPPGLLIYEQFF

V: TRBV11-3
J: TRBJ2-1
size: .
D: .
DNA: TGTGCCAGCAGCTTCCGCTTGGATGAGCAGTTCTTC
CDR3: CASSFRLDEQFF

V: TRBV7-6
J: TRBJ2-7
size: .
D: .
DNA: TGTGCCAGCAGCTTAGCGGGGGGGGCCGAGCAGTACTTC
CDR3: CASSLAGGAEQYF

V: TRBV30
J: TRBJ1-5
size: .
D: TRBD1
DNA: TGTGCCTGGAGGGGGACAGGGCAAAGCAATCAGCCCCAGCATTTT
CDR3: CAWRGTGQSNQPQHF

V: TRBV19
J: TRBJ2-3
size: once
D: .
DNA: TGTGCCAGCCGAACCGGGCCACAGAGGGCAGATACGCAGTATTTT
CDR3: CASRTGPQRADTQYF

V: TRBV9
J: TRBJ2-3
size: .
D: TRBD2
DNA: TGTGCCAGCAGCGTACTCGGGAGGGGAACAGATACGCAGTATTTT
CDR3: CASSVLGRGTDTQYF

V: TRBV28
J: TRBJ1-5
size: .
D: .
DNA: TGTGCCAGCAGTTATCGGACAGCGGTCAATCAGCCCCAGCATTTT
CDR3: CASSYRTAVNQPQHF

V: TRBV6-5
J: TRBJ2-1
size: .
D: .
DNA: TGTGCCAGCAGTGGTAACCGTCCCGGCGGCCAGTTCTTC
CDR3: CASSGNRPGGQFF

V: TRBV9
J: TRBJ2-1
size: once
D: .
DNA: TGTGCCAGCAGCGTACGGGCGACCGGGGGGCCGTATGAGCAGTTCTTC
CDR3: CASSVRATGGPYEQFF

V: TRBV28
J: TRBJ2-7
size: .
D: .
DNA: TGTGCCAGCAGTACACTAGGGATACTCCCCTACGAGCAGTACTTC
CDR3: CASSTLGILPYEQYF

V: TRBV7-9
J: TRBJ1-1
size: .
D: .
DNA: TGTGCCAGCAGCTCCCCCGTAGGTGAAGCTTTCTTT
CDR3: CASSSPVGEAFF

V: TRBV15
J: TRBJ2-5
size: .
D: .
DNA: TGTGCCACCAGCAGGGACCCCATAGGAGTTTGGAAGACCCAGTACTTC
CDR3: CATSRDPIGVWKTQYF

V: TRBV9
J: TRBJ2-5
size: .
D: TRBD2
DNA: TGTGCCAGCAGCGTAGCGTTCGGGCGGGAGGGCCAGGAGACCCAGTACTTC
CDR3: CASSVAFGREGQETQYF

V: TRBV6-5
J: TRBJ2-7
size: .
D: .
DNA: TGTGCCAGCAGTTACTCAGGGACATCCGGTAATACGCGTCGTGTCTTC
CDR3: CASSYSGTSGNTRRVF

V: TRBV6-4
J: TRBJ2-7
size: .
D: .
DNA: TGTGCCAGCAGTATAGAGCCAGGGGCGGCCTACGAGCAGTACTTC
CDR3: CASSIEPGAAYEQYF

V: TRBV6-5
J: TRBJ2-7
size: .
D: .
DNA: TGTGCCAGCAGTTATCTCCCCGGGGCCGAGCAGTACTTC
CDR3: CASSYLPGAEQYF

V: TRBV5-5
J: TRBJ2-5
size: .
D: TRBD1
DNA: TGTGCCAGCAGTCCCGGGACAGGGACGTACCAAGAGACCCAGTACTTC
CDR3: CASSPGTGTYQETQYF

V: TRBV9
J: TRBJ2-7
size: .
D: TRBD2
DNA: TGTGCCAGCAGCTCCTCGAGCGGGAGCGGAGGGGGCGAGCAGTACTTC
CDR3: CASSSSSGSGGGEQYF

V: TRBV2
J: TRBJ2-7
size: .
D: .
DNA: TGTGCCAGCTCGATGGACTCCTCCTACGAGCAGTACTTC
CDR3: CASSMDSSYEQYF

V: TRBV28
J: TRBJ2-7
size: .
D: .
DNA: TGTGCCAGTAAGACAGGACCGTTTATGGAGCAGTACTTC
CDR3: CASKTGPFMEQYF

V: TRBV10-3
J: TRBJ1-2
size: .
D: TRBD1
DNA: TGTGCCATCAGCCGGGACAGGGGGATGGATGGCTACACCTTC
CDR3: CAISRDRGMDGYTF

V: TRBV7-9
J: TRBJ1-5
size: .
D: .
DNA: TGTGCCAGCAGCCCCCGGGGGGGGAGCAATCAGCCCCAGCATTTT
CDR3: CASSPRGGSNQPQHF

V: TRBV30
J: TRBJ1-2
size: .
D: .
DNA: TGTGCCTGGAGTGTACGTAGAAACTATGGCTACACCTTC
CDR3: CAWSVRRNYGYTF

V: TRBV19
J: TRBJ2-7
size: .
D: TRBD1
DNA: TGTGCCAGTAAAAGGGACAGGGGAACCTACGAGCAGTACTTC
CDR3: CASKRDRGTYEQYF

V: TRBV7-3
J: TRBJ2-7
size: .
D: .
DNA: TGTGCCAGCAGCTTATTCAGGGGTGAAGAGCAGTACTTC
CDR3: CASSLFRGEEQYF